What follows describes a single T cell receptor beta chain. The entry originates in a study of control samples from healthy donors and cancer patients. Assay used: immunoSEQ multiplex PCR; TCRdb lists only in-frame clones, some missing. The data hold 100,000 to 150,000 clones, with about nine tenths observed a single time. Germline V gives CDR1 SGDLS, CDR2 YYNGEE. The CDR3 is 14 amino acids. Trimming removed 0 bases from V and 1 base from J, with 7 bases in between. The sequencing input was blood. The genes are TRBV9 and TRBJ1-1; no clear D gene. The source is a man aged 40-50 years in good health. The CDR3 coding sequence is TGTGCCAGCAGCGTAGTGGAGGCGAACACTGAAGCTTTCTTT. As protein: CASSVVEANTEAFF. The complete variable domain, with remaining parts taken from reference TRBV9 and TRBJ1-1, reads DSGVTQTPKHLITATGQRVTLRCSPRSGDLSVYWYQQSLDQGLQFLIQYYNGEERAKGNILERFSAQQFPDLHSELNLSSLELGDSALYFCASSVVEANTEAFFGQGTRLTVV.